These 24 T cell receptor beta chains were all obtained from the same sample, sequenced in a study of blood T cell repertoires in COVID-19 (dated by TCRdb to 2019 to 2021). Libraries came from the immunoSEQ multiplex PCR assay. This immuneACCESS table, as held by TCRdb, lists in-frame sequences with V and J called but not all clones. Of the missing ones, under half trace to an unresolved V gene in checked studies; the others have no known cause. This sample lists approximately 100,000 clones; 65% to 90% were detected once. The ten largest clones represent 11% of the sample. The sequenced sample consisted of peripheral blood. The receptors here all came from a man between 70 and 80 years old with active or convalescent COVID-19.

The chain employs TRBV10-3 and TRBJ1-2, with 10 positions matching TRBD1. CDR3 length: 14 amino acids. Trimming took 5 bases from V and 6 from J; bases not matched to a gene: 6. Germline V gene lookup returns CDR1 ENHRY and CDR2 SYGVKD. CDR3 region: CAISPDGQGDGYTF. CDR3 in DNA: TGTGCCATCAGTCCAGATGGACAGGGGGATGGCTACACCTTC.

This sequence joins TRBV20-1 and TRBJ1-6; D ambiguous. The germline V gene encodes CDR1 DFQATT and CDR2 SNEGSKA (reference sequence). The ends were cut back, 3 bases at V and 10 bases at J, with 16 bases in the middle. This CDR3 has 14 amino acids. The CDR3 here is CSASSRTANSPLHF. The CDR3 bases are TGCAGTGCTAGTTCCCGGACTGCCAACTCACCCCTCCACTTT.

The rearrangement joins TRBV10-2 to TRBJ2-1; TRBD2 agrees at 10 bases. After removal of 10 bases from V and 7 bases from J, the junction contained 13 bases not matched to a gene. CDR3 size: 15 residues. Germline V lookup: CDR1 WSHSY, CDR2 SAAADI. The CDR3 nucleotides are TGCGCCATCGAAAGGGCTCAGACTAGCGGGAATGAGCAGTTCTTC. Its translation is CAIERAQTSGNEQFF.

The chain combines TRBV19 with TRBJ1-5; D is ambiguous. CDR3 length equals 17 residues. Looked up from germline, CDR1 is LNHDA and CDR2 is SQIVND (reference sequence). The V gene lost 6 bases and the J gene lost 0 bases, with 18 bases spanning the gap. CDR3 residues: CASRPGQPYYSNQPQHF. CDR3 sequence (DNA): TGTGCCAGTAGGCCGGGTCAGCCGTACTATAGCAATCAGCCCCAGCATTTT.

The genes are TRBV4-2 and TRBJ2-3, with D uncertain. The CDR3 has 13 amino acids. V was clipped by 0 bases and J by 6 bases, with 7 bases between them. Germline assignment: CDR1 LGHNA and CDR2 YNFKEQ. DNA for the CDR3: TGTGCCAGCAGCCAAGATGGCCTGGATACGCAGTATTTT. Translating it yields CASSQDGLDTQYF.

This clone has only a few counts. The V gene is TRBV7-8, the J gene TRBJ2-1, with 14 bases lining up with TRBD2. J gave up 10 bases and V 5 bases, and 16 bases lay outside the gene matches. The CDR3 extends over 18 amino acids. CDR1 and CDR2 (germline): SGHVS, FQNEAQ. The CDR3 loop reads CASSPPHRLAGGSREQFF. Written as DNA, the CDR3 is TGTGCCAGCAGCCCCCCTCATCGACTAGCGGGGGGGAGCAGGGAGCAGTTCTTC.

The CDR3 protein is CASSDRGKRYEQYF. The CDR3 DNA follows: TGTGCCAGCAGCGACAGGGGAAAACGATACGAGCAGTACTTC. The chain combines TRBV5-4 with TRBJ2-7; 8 nucleotides line up with TRBD1. V lost 4 bases to trimming and J lost 4 bases; unmatched junction nucleotides: 7. The CDR3 is made up of 14 amino acids. The germline V gene encodes CDR1 SGHNT and CDR2 YYREEE (reference sequence).

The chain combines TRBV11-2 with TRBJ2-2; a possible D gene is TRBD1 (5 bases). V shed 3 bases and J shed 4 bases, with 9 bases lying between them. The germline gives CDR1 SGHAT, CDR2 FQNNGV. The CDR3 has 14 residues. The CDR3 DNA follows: TGTGCCAGCAGCTTGTTGGGGCCCACCGGGGAGCTGTTTTTT. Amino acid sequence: CASSLLGPTGELFF.

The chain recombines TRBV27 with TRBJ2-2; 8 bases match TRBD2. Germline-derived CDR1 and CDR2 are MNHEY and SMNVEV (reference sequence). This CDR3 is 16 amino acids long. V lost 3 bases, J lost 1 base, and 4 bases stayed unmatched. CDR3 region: CASSFEAGENTGELFF. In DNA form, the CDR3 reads TGTGCCAGCAGTTTTGAAGCGGGGGAGAACACCGGGGAGCTGTTTTTT.

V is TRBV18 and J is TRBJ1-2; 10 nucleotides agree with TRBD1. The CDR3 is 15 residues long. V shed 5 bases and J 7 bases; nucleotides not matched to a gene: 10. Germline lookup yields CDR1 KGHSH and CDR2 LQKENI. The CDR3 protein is CASSTLGQGLTGYTF. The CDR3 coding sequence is TGTGCCAGCTCAACTTTGGGACAGGGGTTGACTGGCTACACCTTC.

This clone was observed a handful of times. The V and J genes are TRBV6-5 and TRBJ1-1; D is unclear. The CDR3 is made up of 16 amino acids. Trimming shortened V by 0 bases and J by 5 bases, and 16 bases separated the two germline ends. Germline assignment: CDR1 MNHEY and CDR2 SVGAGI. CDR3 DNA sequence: TGTGCCAGCAGTTACTCGAGCGGGCTGGACGGGACTGAAGCTTTCTTT. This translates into CASSYSSGLDGTEAFF.

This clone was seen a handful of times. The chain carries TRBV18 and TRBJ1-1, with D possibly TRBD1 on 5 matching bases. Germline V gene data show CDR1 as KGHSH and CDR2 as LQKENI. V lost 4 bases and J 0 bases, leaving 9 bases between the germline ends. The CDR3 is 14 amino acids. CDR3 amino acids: CASSLTALNTEAFF. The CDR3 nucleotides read TGTGCCAGCTCACTGACAGCTCTGAACACTGAAGCTTTCTTT.

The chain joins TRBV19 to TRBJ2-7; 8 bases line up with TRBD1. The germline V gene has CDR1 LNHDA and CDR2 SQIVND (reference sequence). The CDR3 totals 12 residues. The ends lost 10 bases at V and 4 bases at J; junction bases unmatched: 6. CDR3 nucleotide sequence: TGTGCCACCCCAGGGGGCAGTTACGAGCAGTACTTC. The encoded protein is CATPGGSYEQYF.

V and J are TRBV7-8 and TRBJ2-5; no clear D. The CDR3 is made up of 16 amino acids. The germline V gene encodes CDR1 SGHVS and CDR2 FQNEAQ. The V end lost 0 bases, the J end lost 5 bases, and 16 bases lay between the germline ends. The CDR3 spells CASSLAVPPRRETQYF. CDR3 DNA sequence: TGTGCCAGCAGCTTAGCGGTCCCCCCGAGGCGGGAGACCCAGTACTTC.

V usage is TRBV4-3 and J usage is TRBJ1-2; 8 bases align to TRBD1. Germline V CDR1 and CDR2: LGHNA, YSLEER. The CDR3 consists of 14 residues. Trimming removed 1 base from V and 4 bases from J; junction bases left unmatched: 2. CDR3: CASSQVGQGYGYTF. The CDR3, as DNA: TGCGCCAGCAGCCAAGTTGGACAGGGCTATGGCTACACCTTC.

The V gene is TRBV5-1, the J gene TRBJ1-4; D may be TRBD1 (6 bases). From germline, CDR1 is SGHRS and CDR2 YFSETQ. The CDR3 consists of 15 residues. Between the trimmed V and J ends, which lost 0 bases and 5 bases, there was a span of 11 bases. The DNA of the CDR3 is TGCGCCAGCAGCTTGGTAAAGGGGGGGAATGAAAAACTGTTTTTT. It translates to CASSLVKGGNEKLFF.

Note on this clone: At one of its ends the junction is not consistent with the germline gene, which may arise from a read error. The CDR3 nucleotides are TGTGCTAGCAGCCGTGGGACTAGCGGACGTCCTAGCACAGATACGCAGTATTTT. The encoded protein is CASSRGTSGRPSTDTQYF. The chain employs TRBV7-7 and TRBJ2-3, with 11 nucleotides matching TRBD2. The CDR3 runs 18 residues. Germline-derived CDR1 and CDR2 are SSHAT and FNYEAQ (reference sequence).

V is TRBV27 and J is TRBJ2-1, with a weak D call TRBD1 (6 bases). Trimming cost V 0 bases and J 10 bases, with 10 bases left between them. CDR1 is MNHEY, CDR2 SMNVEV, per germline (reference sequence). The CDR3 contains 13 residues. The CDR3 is CASSLSGGSEQFF. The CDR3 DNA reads TGTGCCAGCAGTTTATCAGGGGGTAGCGAGCAGTTCTTC.

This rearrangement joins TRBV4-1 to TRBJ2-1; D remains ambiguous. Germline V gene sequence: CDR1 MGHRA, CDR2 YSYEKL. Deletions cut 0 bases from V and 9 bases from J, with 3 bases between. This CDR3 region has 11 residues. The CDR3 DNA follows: TGCGCCAGCAGCCAAGATCGTGAGCAGTTCTTC. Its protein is CASSQDREQFF.

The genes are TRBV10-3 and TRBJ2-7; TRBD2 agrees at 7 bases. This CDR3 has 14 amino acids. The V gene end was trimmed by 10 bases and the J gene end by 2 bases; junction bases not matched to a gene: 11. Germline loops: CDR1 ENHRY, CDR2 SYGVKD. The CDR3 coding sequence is TGTGCCACCCAGCGGGGAGGGGTGCCCTACGAGCAGTACTTC. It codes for CATQRGGVPYEQYF.

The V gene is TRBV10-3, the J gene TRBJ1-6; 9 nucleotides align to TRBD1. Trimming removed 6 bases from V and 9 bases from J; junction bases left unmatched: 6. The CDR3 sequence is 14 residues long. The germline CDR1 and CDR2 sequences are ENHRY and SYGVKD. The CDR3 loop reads CAIRGDRDGSPLHF. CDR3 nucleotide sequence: TGTGCCATCAGGGGGGACAGGGATGGTTCACCCCTCCACTTT.

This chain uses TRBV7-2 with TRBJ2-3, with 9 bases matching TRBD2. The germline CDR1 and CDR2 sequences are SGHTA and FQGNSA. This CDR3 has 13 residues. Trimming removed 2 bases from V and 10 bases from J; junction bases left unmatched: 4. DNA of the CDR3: TGTGCCAGCAGCTTACCCGGACTAGCGCCGCAGTATTTT. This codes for CASSLPGLAPQYF.

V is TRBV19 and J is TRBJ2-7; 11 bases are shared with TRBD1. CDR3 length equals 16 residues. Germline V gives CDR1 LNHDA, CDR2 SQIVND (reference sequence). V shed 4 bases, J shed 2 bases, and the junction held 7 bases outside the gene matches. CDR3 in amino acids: CASSSQGQGAPYEQYF. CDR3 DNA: TGTGCCAGTAGTAGCCAAGGACAGGGGGCTCCCTACGAGCAGTACTTC. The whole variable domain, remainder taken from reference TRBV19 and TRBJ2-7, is DGGITQSPKYLFRKEGQNVTLSCEQNLNHDAMYWYRQDPGQGLRLIYYSQIVNDFQKGDIAEGYSVSREKKESFPLTVTSAQKNPTAFYLCASSSQGQGAPYEQYFGPGTRLTVT.

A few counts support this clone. CDR3 region: CASSFPEDNQPQHF. DNA for the CDR3: TGTGCCAGCAGTTTCCCTGAGGACAATCAGCCCCAGCATTTT. The rearrangement links TRBV6-6 to TRBJ1-5; unclear D gene. CDR3 length: 14 amino acids. From germline, CDR1 is MNHNY and CDR2 SVGAGI (reference sequence). The V gene lost 4 bases and the J gene lost 3 bases, with 10 bases spanning the gap.